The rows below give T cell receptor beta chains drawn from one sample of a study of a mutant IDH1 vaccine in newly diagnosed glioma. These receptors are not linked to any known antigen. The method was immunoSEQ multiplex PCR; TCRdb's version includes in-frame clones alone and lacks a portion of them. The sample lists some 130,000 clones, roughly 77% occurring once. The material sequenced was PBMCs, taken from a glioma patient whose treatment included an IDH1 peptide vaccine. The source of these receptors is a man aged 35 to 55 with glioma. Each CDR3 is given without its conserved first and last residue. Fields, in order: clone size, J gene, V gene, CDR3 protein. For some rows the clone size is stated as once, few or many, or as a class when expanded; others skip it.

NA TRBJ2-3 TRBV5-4 ASSLVRQGAGDTQY
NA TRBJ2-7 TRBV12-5 ASGPQGEAYEQY
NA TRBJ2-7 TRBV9 ASSVDGTAYYEQY
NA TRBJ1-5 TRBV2 ASSEGRRHGNQPQH
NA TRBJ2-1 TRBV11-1 ASSLLRFSGEQF
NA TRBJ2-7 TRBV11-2 ASSLPPHYEQY
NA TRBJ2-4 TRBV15 ATSNWTGGAAIQY
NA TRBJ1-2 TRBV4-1 ASSQDPGDYYGYT
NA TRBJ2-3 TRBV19 ASSTGLVIADTQY
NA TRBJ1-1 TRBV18 ASSPGTGGTEAF
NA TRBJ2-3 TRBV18 ASSLGLARTDTQY
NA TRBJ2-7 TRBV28 ASKTTPYEQY
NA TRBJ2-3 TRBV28 ASSLVLRTDTQY
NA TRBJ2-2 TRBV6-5 ASSYVPGVWTGELF
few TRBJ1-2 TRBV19 ASSTPGTGDYGYT
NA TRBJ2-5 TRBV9 ASSVGQTQETQY
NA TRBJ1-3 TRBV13 ASNWDRATSGNTIY
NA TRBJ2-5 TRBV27 ASSLSSGFGTQY
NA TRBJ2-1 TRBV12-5 ASGLVLGNTIYNEQF
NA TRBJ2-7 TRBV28 ASSPAGTGGYEQY
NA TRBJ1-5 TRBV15 ATSRDYKPQH
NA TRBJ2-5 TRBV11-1 ASSPVPGQETQY